This T cell receptor (beta chain) was sequenced for a study of untreated major depressive disorder. Study-level points and caveats: TRBV25-01 and TRBV02-01 followed the flow pattern without significance.

Here immunoSEQ multiplex PCR was the method, and the copy in TCRdb shows in-frame clones only, minus some. Of 20,000 to 25,000 clones listed, around 87% are singletons. All participants were of European descent. Excluded: major illness, comorbidity, regular medication, drug use, over 100 g alcohol weekly. Enrichment usually gave 85% to 95% pure CD4+ T cells. Germline loops: CDR1 SGHTA, CDR2 FQGNSA. With V trimmed by 3 bases and J by 3 bases, 4 bases remained unmatched. The CDR3 loop spans 14 amino acids. Concerning this clone: Its antigen is unknown.

The sequenced sample consisted of CD4+ T cells from PBMCs. The chain is built from TRBV7-2 and TRBJ2-5, with 7 bases fitting TRBD2. The TCR comes from a young woman in good health. The CDR3 protein is CASSLRAGEETQYF. As DNA, the CDR3 is TGTGCCAGCAGCTTGAGGGCGGGGGAAGAGACCCAGTACTTC.